The 17 T cell receptor beta chains presented below share a single source sample, sequenced in a study of T cell repertoires in cytomegalovirus infection. Each CDR3 protein gets one entry after TCRdb re-called the reads with MiXCR. The sample has around 530,000 distinct CDR3 sequences, 16% seen once; the top ten hold about 24%. Specimen: CD8+ T cells from PBMCs. The receptor set was obtained from a human donor in good health (CMV status not recorded). Some clones in this sample may be carry-over from other donors' samples.

In its sample, this clonotype was seen many times. This chain connects TRBV6-1 to TRBJ1-2; D not certain. Trimming shortened V by 7 bases and J by 5 bases, and 17 bases separated the two germline ends. The CDR3 runs to 14 residues. Germline CDR1 is MNHNS and CDR2 is SASEGT. The CDR3 region has the DNA TGTGCCAGCACCCCCAATAGGCTCCGGTATGGCTACACCTTC. Protein: CASTPNRLRYGYTF.

On this clonotype itself: A much more abundant neighbour one base away suggests this may be a read error. This is likely a read error, given that the CDR3 carries no conserved phenylalanine or tryptophan at its end. The chain combines TRBV12-3 or TRBV12-4 with TRBJ1-2; D is unresolved. V was trimmed by 4 bases and J by 5 bases, leaving 5 bases between them. The CDR3 contains 11 residues. CDR3: CASSYSYGYTS. In DNA, the CDR3 is TGTGCCAGCAGTTACAGTTATGGCTACACCTCC.

Many counts were recorded for this clonotype. V usage is TRBV7-6 and J usage is TRBJ1-4, with D possibly being TRBD1 (6 bases). V was trimmed by 5 bases and J by 2 bases, leaving 12 bases between them. Germline V lookup: CDR1 SGHVS, CDR2 FNYEAQ. This CDR3 has 15 amino acids. The CDR3 here is CASSPEQGTNEKLFF. In DNA form, the CDR3 reads TGTGCCAGCAGCCCGGAACAGGGCACTAATGAAAAACTGTTTTTT.

This clonotype was counted many times. A single base separates this from a much larger clone, so it may be a read error. This rearrangement joins TRBV7-9 to TRBJ1-1, with D possibly matching TRBD1 (6 bases). The CDR3 sequence is 14 residues long. The germline V and J ends were trimmed by 3 bases and 1 base, with 9 bases remaining between them. Germline V gene sequence: CDR1 SEHNR, CDR2 FQNEAQ (reference sequence). This CDR3 is CASSFTGKNTEAFF. DNA for the CDR3: TGTGCCAGCAGCTTTACAGGGAAGAACACTGAAGCTTTCTTT.

The chain couples TRBV20-1 to TRBJ2-4; 9 bases are a match to TRBD1. V was pared by 0 bases and J by 15 bases, with 3 bases of the junction left unmatched. Per the germline V gene, CDR1 is DFQATT and CDR2 is SNEGSKA (reference sequence). This CDR3 has 11 residues. CDR3 in amino acids: CSARDGTGRYF. The CDR3 DNA is TGCAGTGCTAGAGATGGGACAGGGCGGTACTTC.

The V gene is TRBV24-1, the J gene TRBJ2-1; the match to TRBD2 covers 10 bases. Germline V gene lookup returns CDR1 KGHDR and CDR2 SFDVKD. The V segment lost 0 bases and the J segment 4 bases; nucleotides outside the gene matches: 8. The CDR3 runs to 18 residues. The chain's CDR3 is CATSDLGASGGTYNEQFF. CDR3 coding DNA: TGTGCCACCAGTGATTTGGGGGCTAGCGGGGGAACTTACAATGAGCAGTTCTTC.

This clonotype came up a few times. The CDR3 DNA reads TGTGCCAGCTCACCAAGAAGGGCAGAATCGACTGAAGCTTTCTTT. Translation gives CASSPRRAESTEAFF. The chain combines TRBV18 with TRBJ1-1, with no clear D. V lost 2 bases to trimming and J lost 5 bases, with 15 bases between them. This CDR3 region has 15 residues. Looked up from germline, CDR1 is KGHSH and CDR2 is LQKENI.

In this sample, this clonotype turned up many times. The chain employs TRBV7-8 and TRBJ2-7; a weak D match, TRBD1 (5 bases). Germline V gene sequence: CDR1 SGHVS, CDR2 FQNEAQ. V was pared by 5 bases and J by 2 bases, with 19 bases between. CDR3 size: 16 residues. The CDR3 is CASSLGARGFTYEQYF. In DNA, the CDR3 is TGTGCCAGCAGCCTAGGAGCAAGGGGATTCACCTACGAGCAGTACTTC.

In this sample, this clonotype turned up many times. CDR3 in DNA: TGCGCCAGCAGCTTTAGCGGGCCCACCTACGAGCAGTACTTC. Its translation is CASSFSGPTYEQYF. The J gene is TRBJ2-7, the V gene TRBV5-1, with TRBD2 matching over 7 bases. Germline trimming cut 2 bases from V and 2 bases from J; bases unmatched to any gene: 4. The CDR3 sequence is 14 residues long. Germline V gives CDR1 SGHRS, CDR2 YFSETQ.

CDR3 nucleotide sequence: TGCGCCAGCAGCTTGGAGGGGCGGGCTGAAGCTTTCTTT. Residues: CASSLEGRAEAFF. This chain uses TRBV5-1 with TRBJ1-1; D perhaps matches TRBD1 (5 bases). There are 13 residues in the CDR3. V was shortened by 0 bases and J by 6 bases, with 9 bases between the two germline ends. Germline CDR1 is SGHRS and CDR2 is YFSETQ.

This clonotype was recorded at least ten times. This chain joins TRBV5-1 and TRBJ2-3, with TRBD2 matching 14 bases. Germline V gives CDR1 SGHRS, CDR2 YFSETQ. The CDR3 has 16 amino acids. With V trimmed by 0 bases and J by 8 bases, 5 bases remained unmatched. This chain's CDR3 is CASSLAAGLAGATQYF. For the CDR3, the DNA is TGCGCCAGCAGCTTGGCCGCGGGACTAGCGGGAGCTACGCAGTATTTT.

DNA for the CDR3: TGTGCCAGCAGCCGTTCCAATCGGGGACCCCCTAGCACAGATACGCAGTATTTT. Its translation is CASSRSNRGPPSTDTQYF. The chain joins TRBV11-2 to TRBJ2-3; D may correspond to TRBD1 or TRBD2 (5 bases each). This CDR3 comprises 18 residues. The germline V and J ends were trimmed by 5 bases and 0 bases, with 21 bases remaining between them. The germline V gene has CDR1 SGHAT and CDR2 FQNNGV.

The chain has TRBV6-2 or TRBV6-3 and TRBJ2-3; no clear D. CDR3 length: 11 amino acids. The V and J ends lost 8 bases and 4 bases respectively, with 7 bases between them. Germline values: CDR1 MNHEY, CDR2 SVGEGT. CDR3 nucleotide sequence: TGTGCCAGCCGAACGGCAGATACGCAGTATTTT. Amino acid sequence: CASRTADTQYF.

In its sample, this clonotype was seen many times. The gene calls are TRBV6-1 and TRBJ2-3; 10 bases line up with TRBD1. V lost 5 bases to trimming and J lost 4 bases; unmatched junction nucleotides: 12. The CDR3 is made up of 17 amino acids. Germline values: CDR1 MNHNS, CDR2 SASEGT. The CDR3 sequence is CASSPKRGQGMADTQYF. For the CDR3, the DNA is TGTGCCAGCAGTCCAAAAAGGGGACAGGGGATGGCAGATACGCAGTATTTT.

This clonotype was counted ten times or more. This chain links TRBV6-6 with TRBJ2-3, with TRBD1 matching 8 bases. The CDR3 has 14 residues. Germline trimming cut 7 bases from V and 5 bases from J; bases unmatched to any gene: 8. Per the germline V gene, CDR1 is MNHNY and CDR2 is SVGAGI (reference sequence). The CDR3 sequence is CASTSTGAQDTQYF. The CDR3 coding sequence is TGTGCCAGCACCTCGACAGGGGCTCAAGATACGCAGTATTTT.

This clonotype was found many times. V usage is TRBV7-2 and J usage is TRBJ2-3, with 9 bases that match TRBD2. Germline CDR1 is SGHTA and CDR2 is FQGNSA. The CDR3 spans 18 residues. J lost 3 bases, V lost 2 bases, and 12 bases had no gene match. This CDR3 is CASSLKGPRRGGTDTQYF. The DNA for the CDR3 is TGTGCCAGCAGCTTAAAAGGCCCCCGGCGGGGGGGAACAGATACGCAGTATTTT.

Only a few counts were recorded for this clonotype. V and J are TRBV9 and TRBJ2-7, with TRBD1 matching 7 bases. Germline CDR1 is SGDLS and CDR2 is YYNGEE. The CDR3 covers 16 residues. Unmatched junction bases numbered 9, after V lost 0 bases and J lost 3 bases. DNA for the CDR3: TGTGCCAGCAGCGTAGGCGAGTGGACAGGAATCTACGAGCAGTACTTC. Its translation: CASSVGEWTGIYEQYF.